In this sample, the clone carrying this TCR beta chain turned up a few times. The antigen remains undetermined. The germline gives CDR1 SGHRS, CDR2 YFSETQ. This CDR3 is 16 amino acids long. The V and J ends lost 4 bases and 7 bases, in that order; junction bases with no gene match: 11. This sample was taken from a study of cytotoxic CD8 clonotypes in ibrutinib-treated CLL. As for the study in general: Recorded responses included 24 partial and 2 complete; following median approximately 68 months, approximately 14 stayed remitted and around 12 progressed.

Only in-frame clones appear in the TCRdb table, and some are missing; sequencing was by immunoSEQ multiplex PCR. The sample holds roughly 200,000 clones; about four fifths are singletons and the top ten take more than 9.5%. Overall study results and limits: An increase in clonality occurred at ibrutinib response, followed by a return toward baseline at progression.

The receptor comes from a human donor with chronic lymphocytic leukemia. Sample: PBMCs, taken after 12 months of ibrutinib treatment. This chain joins TRBV5-1 and TRBJ2-2; 9 bases are a match to TRBD1. The CDR3 bases are TGCGCCAGCAGCCCGGCTGGGGGACAGGGTAACGGGGAGCTGTTTTTT. Its protein is CASSPAGGQGNGELFF.